This T cell receptor beta chain was recorded in a study of T cell responses to AZD1222 COVID-19 vaccine. Germline trimming cut 4 bases from V and 7 bases from J; bases unmatched to any gene: 9. The V gene's germline CDR1 is WSHSY and CDR2 SAAADI. This CDR3 is built from 15 residues. This clone appeared a few times. Here immunoSEQ multiplex PCR was the method, and the copy in TCRdb shows in-frame clones only, minus some. The repertoire holds some 80,000 clones, approximately 90% seen once, with 10% in the top ten. This receptor was identified in an adult who received the MenACWY meningococcal vaccine as a control. This sequence joins TRBV10-2 and TRBJ2-3; 9 positions agree with TRBD2. The sample consisted of peripheral blood, taken 28 days after the second dose of the MenACWY control vaccine. The CDR3 nucleotides read TGCGCCAGCAGTGTGGCGGGGGGGCCTCAAAATACGCAGTATTTT. It translates to CASSVAGGPQNTQYF.